One sample yielded the 28 T cell receptor beta chains listed below, sequenced in a study of T-cell memory formation after mild COVID-19. TCRdb redid the calling of the 5' RACE reads with MiXCR, one entry per CDR3 protein. Among 65,000 to 95,000 distinct CDR3 sequences, around 13% were seen once, and the ten largest hold around two fifths. Sequenced sample: PBMCs or a T cell subset sorted from them (not recorded which). The receptors come from a young man who had mild COVID-19 (a few samples of this study predate the infection). Cell type and time point are not known.

At least ten counts were recorded for this clonotype. The gene calls are TRBV4-1 and TRBJ2-7; D not resolved. This CDR3 region has 15 residues. The V gene's germline CDR1 is MGHRA and CDR2 YSYEKL. Trimming shortened V by 0 bases and J by 1 base, and 10 bases separated the two germline ends. The CDR3 region has the DNA TGCGCCAGCAGCCAAGATTGGCCCGGGTCCTACGAGCAGTACTTC. Translating gives CASSQDWPGSYEQYF.

This clonotype rates as medium-sized. V is TRBV9 and J is TRBJ2-1, with D hard to call. This CDR3 contains 12 residues. Between the trimmed V and J ends, which lost 3 bases and 10 bases, there was a span of 11 bases. The germline CDR1 and CDR2 sequences are SGDLS and YYNGEE. Here the CDR3 reads CASSGMTSEQFF. CDR3 DNA: TGTGCCAGCAGCGGGATGACTTCCGAGCAGTTCTTC. Drawing the rest from reference TRBV9 and TRBJ2-1, the complete variable domain is DSGVTQTPKHLITATGQRVTLRCSPRSGDLSVYWYQQSLDQGLQFLIQYYNGEERAKGNILERFSAQQFPDLHSELNLSSLELGDSALYFCASSGMTSEQFFGPGTRLTVL.

This clonotype came up a few times. V usage is TRBV27 and J usage is TRBJ2-3, with D possibly being TRBD1 (5 bases). V lost 4 bases and J lost 2, with 10 bases in between. CDR3 length equals 14 residues. Looked up from germline, CDR1 is MNHEY and CDR2 is SMNVEV (reference sequence). The CDR3 region is CASSSGHTTDTQYF. CDR3 coding DNA: TGTGCCAGCAGTTCTGGACACACCACAGATACGCAGTATTTT.

The V call is TRBV11-1, the J call TRBJ2-3; D is unresolved. This CDR3 is 12 amino acids long. Germline V lookup: CDR1 SGHAT, CDR2 FQDESV (reference sequence). The ends were cut back, 6 bases at V and 6 bases at J, with 10 bases in the middle. The CDR3 is CASRMRSDTQYF. The CDR3 DNA sequence: TGTGCCAGCAGAATGAGGTCGGATACGCAGTATTTT.

This clonotype was recorded a few times. J is TRBJ1-1 and V is TRBV5-1; 7 bases are a match to TRBD1. Trimming removed 3 bases from V and 1 base from J; junction bases left unmatched: 12. Germline loops: CDR1 SGHRS, CDR2 YFSETQ. This CDR3 spans 17 amino acids. The CDR3 spells CASSWLGTAGGNTEAFF. The DNA of the CDR3 is TGCGCCAGCAGCTGGCTGGGGACAGCGGGAGGGAACACTGAAGCTTTCTTT.

This chain connects TRBV14 to TRBJ2-7; perhaps TRBD2 as D (5 bases). Trimming removed 4 bases from V and 3 bases from J, with 16 bases in between. The CDR3 runs to 15 residues. Germline V gene lookup returns CDR1 SGHDN and CDR2 FVKESK. As DNA, the CDR3 is TGTGCCAGCAGCCCCCGACTATGGAGGTTCTACGAGCAGTACTTC. Amino acids: CASSPRLWRFYEQYF.

This clonotype was detected only a few times. V gene TRBV6-6 combines with J gene TRBJ1-1, with 8 bases fitting TRBD1. V lost 0 bases to trimming and J lost 0 bases; unmatched junction nucleotides: 6. From germline, CDR1 is MNHNY and CDR2 SVGAGI (reference sequence). This CDR3 contains 17 residues. CDR3 region: CASSYSPGQDMNTEAFF. CDR3 DNA sequence: TGTGCCAGCAGTTACTCCCCGGGACAGGACATGAACACTGAAGCTTTCTTT.

This clonotype was detected a few times. The rearrangement links TRBV7-9 to TRBJ2-5; perhaps TRBD1 as D (5 bases). Deletions cut 5 bases from V and 5 bases from J, with 21 bases between. Germline assignment: CDR1 SEHNR and CDR2 FQNEAQ (reference sequence). The CDR3 spans 16 residues. CDR3 residues: CASSPPQGSSRETQYF. CDR3 coding DNA: TGTGCCAGCAGCCCACCTCAGGGTTCGTCTAGGGAGACCCAGTACTTC. The full variable domain, with the rest looked up from reference TRBV7-9 and TRBJ2-5, is DTGVSQNPRHKITKRGQNVTFRCDPISEHNRLYWYRQTLGQGPEFLTYFQNEAQLEKSRLLSDRFSAERPKGSFSTLEIQRTEQGDSAMYLCASSPPQGSSRETQYFGPGTRLLVL.

V is TRBV27 and J is TRBJ2-3; D assignment may be TRBD1 or TRBD2 (5 bases each). From germline, CDR1 is MNHEY and CDR2 SMNVEV (reference sequence). Trimming left V 4 bases short and J 11 bases short, with 16 bases between. The CDR3 has 13 residues. The CDR3 spells CASSSPGPWGQYF. In DNA form, the CDR3 reads TGTGCCAGCAGTTCCCCGGGACCGTGGGGGCAGTATTTT.

This clonotype turned up a few times. Here the CDR3 DNA reads TGCAGCGTTGAAACGGGGCCGGGCTACAATGAGCAGTTCTTC. Translated, it gives CSVETGPGYNEQFF. The chain is built from TRBV29-1 and TRBJ2-1; TRBD1 or TRBD2 may be the D gene (5 bases each). The CDR3 totals 14 residues. Germline lookup yields CDR1 SQVTM and CDR2 ANQGSEA. Trimming removed 2 bases from V and 3 bases from J, with 11 bases in between.

The chain joins TRBV27 to TRBJ2-7; D gene unclear. CDR1 and CDR2 from the germline V gene are MNHEY and SMNVEV (reference sequence). V lost 0 bases to trimming and J lost 1 base, with 7 bases between them. The CDR3 runs 14 residues. The CDR3 protein is CASSLSAPSYEQYF. The CDR3 DNA follows: TGTGCCAGCAGTTTATCGGCGCCTTCCTACGAGCAGTACTTC.

This clonotype has only a few counts. The chain couples TRBV4-3 to TRBJ2-7, with 7 nucleotides matching TRBD1. Germline values: CDR1 LGHNA, CDR2 YSLEER. J lost 5 bases, V lost 0 bases, and 13 bases had no gene match. CDR3 size: 17 residues. The CDR3 sequence: CASSQDRQTGVVDEQYF. The CDR3 DNA follows: TGCGCCAGCAGCCAAGACCGGCAAACAGGGGTCGTGGACGAGCAGTACTTC.

This clonotype was seen only a few times. The chain is built from TRBV4-3 and TRBJ2-7, with D tentatively TRBD1 or TRBD2 (5 bases each). The CDR3 runs 16 residues. V shed 2 bases and J shed 4 bases, with 18 bases lying between them. CDR1 LGHNA and CDR2 YSLEER come from the germline V gene. CDR3: CASSQNLGTTAYEQYV. In DNA, the CDR3 is TGCGCCAGCAGCCAAAATCTGGGGACGACTGCTTACGAGCAGTACGTC.

This clonotype was counted a few times. The rearrangement uses TRBV6-5 and TRBJ2-5; TRBD1 might be the D (6 bases). Trimming left V 2 bases short and J 1 base short, with 17 bases between. CDR1 MNHEY and CDR2 SVGAGI come from the germline V gene. The CDR3 spans 17 residues. CDR3 sequence: CASSYGWGQRVQETQYF. The CDR3, as DNA: TGTGCCAGCAGTTACGGCTGGGGGCAGCGCGTCCAAGAGACCCAGTACTTC.

The chain combines TRBV12-3 or TRBV12-4 with TRBJ2-1; TRBD1 is a possible D gene (6 bases). The CDR3 runs to 14 residues. The V end lost 6 bases, the J end lost 9 bases, and 18 bases lay between the germline ends. The CDR3 region is CASRPLGAAFEQFF. CDR3 DNA: TGTGCCAGCAGGCCTTTGGGGGCCGCTTTTGAGCAGTTCTTC.

The chain employs TRBV20-1 and TRBJ1-2; D uncertain. Trimming left V 2 bases short and J 5 bases short, with 15 bases between. The CDR3 is made up of 14 amino acids. Germline V CDR1 and CDR2: DFQATT, SNEGSKA (reference sequence). The CDR3 nucleotides read TGCAGTGCTAGACGGGCCAGCCACCCGTATGGCTACACCTTC. Encoded protein: CSARRASHPYGYTF.

The chain employs TRBV29-1 and TRBJ1-1; 7 bases match TRBD1. The J segment lost 7 bases and the V segment lost 4 bases, leaving 9 bases of the junction unmatched. The CDR3 has 13 residues. The germline V gene encodes CDR1 SQVTM and CDR2 ANQGSEA. CDR3 bases: TGCAGCGTTGGAAGGGACAGACTAATTGAAGCTTTCTTT. Its protein product is CSVGRDRLIEAFF.

This clonotype showed up just a few times. The rearrangement uses TRBV14 and TRBJ2-5, with D possibly matching TRBD1 (5 bases). The CDR3 loop spans 14 amino acids. V lost 0 bases and J 3 bases, leaving 8 bases between the germline ends. Germline CDR1 SGHDN, CDR2 FVKESK. The chain's CDR3 is CASSQDRVEETQYF. The CDR3 DNA reads TGTGCCAGCAGCCAAGACAGGGTCGAAGAGACCCAGTACTTC.

The rearrangement links TRBV20-1 to TRBJ2-1; 10 bases fit TRBD2. The CDR3 sequence is 14 residues long. Germline-derived CDR1 and CDR2 are DFQATT and SNEGSKA (reference sequence). After removal of 3 bases from V and 3 bases from J, the junction contained 2 bases not matched to a gene. CDR3 nucleotides: TGCAGTGCTAGGGCTAGCGGGGGCTACAATGAGCAGTTCTTC. As protein: CSARASGGYNEQFF.

This clonotype came up a few times. This rearrangement joins TRBV4-1 to TRBJ2-2; 7 bases are a match to TRBD2. Germline V gene lookup returns CDR1 MGHRA and CDR2 YSYEKL. The CDR3 loop spans 14 amino acids. V dropped 3 bases and J dropped 5; count of bases not matched to a gene: 3. This CDR3 is CASSHEAGTGELFF. The CDR3 DNA is TGCGCCAGCAGCCATGAAGCGGGGACCGGGGAGCTGTTTTTT.

This clonotype was recorded a few times. The gene calls are TRBV6-5 and TRBJ2-1, with D perhaps TRBD1 (5 bases). Germline values: CDR1 MNHEY, CDR2 SVGAGI. This CDR3 has 16 amino acids. V was shortened by 6 bases and J by 0 bases, with 15 bases between the two germline ends. The CDR3 spells CASSMTALSSYNEQFF. The CDR3 region has the DNA TGTGCCAGCAGCATGACAGCTCTTTCCTCCTACAATGAGCAGTTCTTC.

This chain joins TRBV27 and TRBJ2-5, with 8 positions matching TRBD1. The CDR3 runs to 14 residues. V lost 5 bases and J lost 5; bases outside the gene matches: 7. Germline CDR1 MNHEY, CDR2 SMNVEV (reference sequence). CDR3 amino acids: CASSVGQGGETQYF. The CDR3 coding sequence is TGTGCCAGCAGTGTCGGACAGGGCGGGGAGACCCAGTACTTC.

This clonotype occurred many times. The chain has TRBV7-9 and TRBJ2-7; D call uncertain. This CDR3 has 12 residues. Per germline, CDR1 SEHNR and CDR2 FQNEAQ (reference sequence). V was clipped by 2 bases and J by 7 bases, with 9 bases between them. The CDR3 DNA is TGTGCCAGCAGCTTAAAAGCCCCGGAGCAGTACTTC. Its translation: CASSLKAPEQYF.

This clonotype was seen a handful of times. The rearrangement joins TRBV6-5 to TRBJ1-1, with 7 bases fitting TRBD1. J lost 5 bases, V lost 6 bases, and 12 bases had no gene match. CDR3 length equals 15 residues. CDR1 and CDR2 (germline): MNHEY, SVGAGI. CDR3: CASRRTDRVRTEAFF. CDR3 coding DNA: TGTGCCAGCAGGCGAACAGACAGGGTGAGGACTGAAGCTTTCTTT.

The chain couples TRBV7-9 to TRBJ2-1; D not resolved. The CDR3 spans 12 residues. The germline CDR1 and CDR2 sequences are SEHNR and FQNEAQ (reference sequence). Trimming pared 1 base from V and 7 bases from J, leaving 5 bases between. The CDR3 loop reads CASSLGANEQFF. The DNA of the CDR3 is TGTGCCAGCAGCTTAGGGGCGAATGAGCAGTTCTTC.

This clonotype was found a few times. The chain uses TRBV7-9 and TRBJ2-7, with a weak D call TRBD1 (5 bases). Trimming pared 4 bases from V and 6 bases from J, leaving 19 bases between. The CDR3 contains 15 residues. Germline assignment: CDR1 SEHNR and CDR2 FQNEAQ (reference sequence). The CDR3: CASSSGSTDGVEQYF. The CDR3 DNA follows: TGTGCCAGCAGCTCAGGGTCCACTGATGGGGTCGAGCAGTACTTC. The full variable domain, completed using reference TRBV7-9 and TRBJ2-7, is DTGVSQNPRHKITKRGQNVTFRCDPISEHNRLYWYRQTLGQGPEFLTYFQNEAQLEKSRLLSDRFSAERPKGSFSTLEIQRTEQGDSAMYLCASSSGSTDGVEQYFGPGTRLTVT.

V is TRBV12-3 or TRBV12-4 and J is TRBJ2-3; D remains unclear. The CDR3 sequence is 15 residues long. V was trimmed by 3 bases and J by 2 bases, leaving 12 bases between them. CDR3 amino acids: CASSFGLGHTDTQYF. The DNA for the CDR3 is TGTGCCAGCAGTTTTGGGCTAGGCCACACAGATACGCAGTATTTT.

This chain uses TRBV18 with TRBJ2-7; no firm D call. V lost 0 bases, J lost 3 bases, and 6 bases lay in between. From germline, CDR1 is KGHSH and CDR2 LQKENI. The CDR3 covers 13 residues. CDR3 residues: CASSPPDGYEQYV. The DNA for the CDR3 is TGTGCCAGCTCACCACCTGACGGCTACGAGCAGTACGTC.